The subject of this entry is one TCR beta chain. The sample comes from a study of blood T cell repertoires in COVID-19. At the level of the study: The origin of the acute and convalescent COVID-19 samples was the United States, Italy and Spain. From T cells, B-cell-depleted T cells, or PBMCs came the material, which was cDNA or gDNA.

V dropped 10 bases and J dropped 5 bases, with 27 bases sitting between them. The CDR3 is 16 amino acids. CDR1 is SGHVS and CDR2 is FQNEAQ in the germline V gene. Original data processing: Amplification from reference gene primers served as the basis for estimated nucleated cell counts. Assay used: immunoSEQ multiplex PCR; TCRdb lists only in-frame clones, some missing. That table gives V, J and clone size, and the DNA gave D and trimming. The repertoire holds around 500,000 clones, with roughly 88% as singletons. The sequenced sample was peripheral blood. The chain carries TRBV7-8 and TRBJ2-7; possibly TRBD2 for D (6 bases). The clonotype comes from a human donor in a cohort sampled during active COVID-19. The CDR3 bases are TGTGCCACCCAAGTGGGACGGGGGTTAAGGTTCGACGAGCAGTACTTC. Its protein is CATQVGRGLRFDEQYF.